These 27 T cell receptor beta chains were all obtained from the same sample, sequenced in a study of blood T cell repertoires in COVID-19. The protocol was immunoSEQ multiplex PCR, while the TCRdb copy is restricted to in-frame clones and leaves out a portion. The profile shows around 160,000 clones, approximately 86% of them singletons. The sequenced sample was peripheral blood. Every receptor here comes from a man in his 60s with acute or convalescent COVID-19.

The rearrangement links TRBV30 to TRBJ2-7, with 8 bases aligning to TRBD1. The CDR3 covers 14 residues. The germline V gene encodes CDR1 GTSNPN and CDR2 SVGIG (reference sequence). V dropped 0 bases and J dropped 5; count of bases not matched to a gene: 6. CDR3 amino acids: CAWSVDRGVDEQYF. CDR3 nucleotides: TGTGCCTGGAGTGTCGACAGGGGTGTGGACGAGCAGTACTTC. The variable domain in full, with the rest retrieved from reference TRBV30 and TRBJ2-7, is SQTIHQWPATLVQPVGSPLSLECTVEGTSNPNLYWYRQAAGRGLQLLFYSVGIGQISSEVPQNLSASRPQDRQFILSSKKLLLSDSGFYLCAWSVDRGVDEQYFGPGTRLTVT.

The genes are TRBV9 and TRBJ2-7; 9 bases are shared with TRBD1. Germline V CDR1 and CDR2: SGDLS, YYNGEE. The CDR3 sequence is 15 residues long. V dropped 3 bases and J dropped 2; count of bases not matched to a gene: 6. The CDR3 DNA reads TGTGCCAGCAGCGCCACCGGGACAGGGACCTACGAGCAGTACTTC. Its translation is CASSATGTGTYEQYF.

The V call is TRBV5-6, the J call TRBJ2-2; no clear D. With 4 bases removed from V and 2 bases from J, the gap between germline ends came to 12 bases. Germline CDR1 and CDR2: SGHDT and YYEEEE. The CDR3 sequence is 15 residues long. The CDR3 is CASSPARENTGELFF. CDR3 DNA: TGTGCCAGCAGCCCCGCACGAGAAAACACCGGGGAGCTGTTTTTT.

The gene calls are TRBV5-1 and TRBJ1-6; D not resolved. The germline CDR1 and CDR2 sequences are SGHRS and YFSETQ. There are 15 residues in the CDR3. V lost 4 bases to trimming and J lost 11 bases, with 19 bases between them. The CDR3 spells CASSQDQVPMTPLHF. The DNA for the CDR3 is TGCGCCAGCAGCCAGGATCAGGTCCCAATGACACCCCTCCACTTT.

The chain uses TRBV5-6 and TRBJ2-7; 10 nucleotides agree with TRBD1. Unmatched junction bases numbered 6, after V lost 2 bases and J lost 4 bases. This CDR3 spans 15 amino acids. In germline, CDR1 is SGHDT, CDR2 YYEEEE. CDR3 in amino acids: CASSFGQGVGYEQYF. The CDR3 DNA reads as TGTGCCAGCAGCTTCGGACAGGGGGTAGGGTACGAGCAGTACTTC.

This clone was picked up one time. This chain links TRBV30 with TRBJ1-5; D might be TRBD1 (5 bases). The V gene's germline CDR1 is GTSNPN and CDR2 SVGIG (reference sequence). Trimming took 2 bases from V and 7 from J, leaving 12 bases between them. CDR3 length equals 13 residues. The CDR3 bases are TGTGCCTGGAGTCCGGGGGAGACGCAGCCCCAGCATTTT. Translation: CAWSPGETQPQHF.

The rearrangement joins TRBV15 to TRBJ2-7; D is perhaps TRBD1 (6 bases). V was trimmed by 2 bases and J by 4 bases, leaving 15 bases between them. The CDR3 sequence is 15 residues long. CDR1 and CDR2 from the germline V gene are LNHNV and YYDKDF (reference sequence). The DNA for the CDR3 is TGTGCCACCAGCAGACTACAGGGTTTCGGGTACGAGCAGTACTTC. It yields the protein CATSRLQGFGYEQYF. The variable domain in full, with the rest retrieved from reference TRBV15 and TRBJ2-7, is DAMVIQNPRYQVTQFGKPVTLSCSQTLNHNVMYWYQQKSSQAPKLLFHYYDKDFNNEADTPDNFQSRRPNTSFCFLDIRSPGLGDTAMYLCATSRLQGFGYEQYFGPGTRLTVT.

The chain combines TRBV9 with TRBJ1-2; possible D gene TRBD1, 6 bases. Germline V gene data show CDR1 as SGDLS and CDR2 as YYNGEE. This CDR3 spans 14 amino acids. Trimming removed 2 bases from V and 8 bases from J, with 16 bases in between. This CDR3 reads CASSVVDRLSGYTF. The CDR3 nucleotides are TGTGCCAGCAGCGTTGTCGACAGGCTGAGCGGCTACACCTTC.

The chain couples TRBV3-1 (or the pseudogene TRBV3-2) to TRBJ1-1; perhaps TRBD1 as D (5 bases). CDR1 and CDR2 (germline): LGHDT, YNNKEL (reference sequence). Trimming removed 3 bases at V and 5 bases at J, with 10 bases between. CDR3 length equals 13 residues. Here the CDR3 DNA reads TGTGCCAGCAGCCAGCAGGGTGGGACTGAAGCTTTCTTT. It translates to CASSQQGGTEAFF.

V and J are TRBV6-5 and TRBJ2-5; TRBD2 matches 13 bases. The germline V gene has CDR1 MNHEY and CDR2 SVGAGI. Unmatched junction bases numbered 3, after V lost 6 bases and J lost 2 bases. This CDR3 has 15 residues. CDR3 in DNA: TGTGCCAGCAGCCCGGGACTAGCGGGACAAGAGACCCAGTACTTC. Protein sequence: CASSPGLAGQETQYF.

Here the CDR3 DNA reads TGTGCCAGTAGTCCCCGGGGTAGCGGGAGCTATGAGCAGTTCTTC. It codes for CASSPRGSGSYEQFF. The chain links TRBV19 to TRBJ2-1; 9 bases line up with TRBD2. The CDR3 sequence is 15 residues long. The V gene's germline CDR1 is LNHDA and CDR2 SQIVND (reference sequence). V trimming: 5 bases; J trimming: 8 bases; junction bases outside the gene matches: 10. Supplemented by reference TRBV19 and TRBJ2-1, the full variable domain reads DGGITQSPKYLFRKEGQNVTLSCEQNLNHDAMYWYRQDPGQGLRLIYYSQIVNDFQKGDIAEGYSVSREKKESFPLTVTSAQKNPTAFYLCASSPRGSGSYEQFFGPGTRLTVL.

In its sample, this clone was seen once. CDR3 sequence (DNA): TGTGCCAGCAGCTTAGGGCGGTACAATCAGCCCCAGCATTTT. The encoded protein is CASSLGRYNQPQHF. The chain uses TRBV7-2 and TRBJ1-5; no clear D gene. This CDR3 is built from 14 residues. Germline assignment: CDR1 SGHTA and CDR2 FQGNSA. Trimming removed 1 base from V and 3 bases from J, with 7 bases in between.

The chain couples TRBV5-6 to TRBJ1-6; 7 bases match TRBD1. The ends lost 0 bases at V and 5 bases at J; junction bases unmatched: 2. Germline loops: CDR1 SGHDT, CDR2 YYEEEE. This CDR3 comprises 15 residues. This CDR3 is CASSLGTGDNSPLHF. CDR3 bases: TGTGCCAGCAGCTTGGGGACAGGTGATAATTCACCCCTCCACTTT. The full variable domain, rest sourced from reference TRBV5-6 and TRBJ1-6, is DAGVTQSPTHLIKTRGQQVTLRCSPKSGHDTVSWYQQALGQGPQFIFQYYEEEERQRGNFPDRFSGHQFPNYSSELNVNALLLGDSALYLCASSLGTGDNSPLHFGNGTRLTVT.

The V and J genes are TRBV19 and TRBJ2-3; D remains ambiguous. CDR1 LNHDA and CDR2 SQIVND come from the germline V gene (reference sequence). This CDR3 contains 14 residues. Trimming removed 3 bases from V and 3 bases from J, with 10 bases in between. This chain's CDR3 is CASSILQSTDTQYF. CDR3 sequence (DNA): TGTGCCAGTAGTATCCTTCAGTCGACAGATACGCAGTATTTT.

The chain has TRBV5-5 and TRBJ1-1, with D possibly matching TRBD1 (6 bases). V shed 1 base and J shed 8 bases, with 9 bases lying between them. The CDR3 totals 12 residues. Germline V gives CDR1 SGHKS, CDR2 YYEKEE (reference sequence). The CDR3 protein is CASSLFQGEAFF. In DNA, the CDR3 is TGTGCCAGCAGCTTGTTTCAGGGGGAAGCTTTCTTT.

This sequence joins TRBV3-1 (or the pseudogene TRBV3-2) and TRBJ1-2; possible D gene TRBD1, 6 bases. V lost 3 bases and J 3 bases, leaving 11 bases between the germline ends. The CDR3 length is 14 residues. Germline CDR1 is LGHDT and CDR2 is YNNKEL (reference sequence). This CDR3 reads CASSHMSGDYGYTF. In DNA, the CDR3 is TGTGCCAGCAGCCACATGTCAGGGGACTATGGCTACACCTTC.

V and J are TRBV7-2 and TRBJ1-5; the match to TRBD1 covers 8 bases. This CDR3 has 15 amino acids. The germline V gene encodes CDR1 SGHTA and CDR2 FQGNSA. V gave up 4 bases and J gave up 4 bases; unmatched junction bases: 6. As DNA, the CDR3 is TGTGCCAGCAGCTCAATGACAGGGGAAAATCAGCCCCAGCATTTT. As protein: CASSSMTGENQPQHF.

The chain is built from TRBV6-6 and TRBJ1-2; 8 positions match TRBD1. V dropped 5 bases and J dropped 2; count of bases not matched to a gene: 1. Per the germline V gene, CDR1 is MNHNY and CDR2 is SVGAGI (reference sequence). There are 13 residues in the CDR3. CDR3 nucleotide sequence: TGTGCCAGCAGTCGGGACAGGAACTATGGCTACACCTTC. It translates to CASSRDRNYGYTF.

The chain has TRBV5-1 and TRBJ1-4; D gene uncertain. This CDR3 region has 15 residues. Trimming shortened V by 0 bases and J by 0 bases, and 6 bases separated the two germline ends. CDR1 and CDR2 (germline): SGHRS, YFSETQ. Here the CDR3 reads CASSLGAATNEKLFF. The CDR3 DNA sequence: TGCGCCAGCAGCTTGGGCGCTGCAACTAATGAAAAACTGTTTTTT. Supplemented by reference TRBV5-1 and TRBJ1-4, the full variable domain reads KAGVTQTPRYLIKTRGQQVTLSCSPISGHRSVSWYQQTPGQGLQFLFEYFSETQRNKGNFPGRFSGRQFSNSRSEMNVSTLELGDSALYLCASSLGAATNEKLFFGSGTQLSVL.

The chain is built from TRBV2 and TRBJ2-7; TRBD2 agrees at 8 bases. The V gene end was trimmed by 3 bases and the J gene end by 3 bases; junction bases not matched to a gene: 7. Per the germline V gene, CDR1 is SNHLY and CDR2 is FYNNEI. CDR3 length: 15 residues. The DNA of the CDR3 is TGTGCCAGCAGTGAGAACCCAGCGGGGGACTACGAGCAGTACTTC. Residues: CASSENPAGDYEQYF.

In regard to this clone: The junction departs from germline at one end; a sequencing error may be responsible. The chain recombines TRBV7-7 with TRBJ2-3; the D is unclear. Germline V lookup: CDR1 SSHAT, CDR2 FNYEAQ (reference sequence). This CDR3 contains 15 residues. CDR3 sequence (DNA): TGTGCTAGCAGCTTAGGAGAAGAGTTATCAGATACGCAGTATTTT. It translates to CASSLGEELSDTQYF.

The V and J genes are TRBV3-1 (or the pseudogene TRBV3-2) and TRBJ1-5; D gene uncertain. The CDR3 sequence is 13 residues long. Trimming removed 4 bases at V and 5 bases at J, with 9 bases between. CDR1 and CDR2 from the germline V gene are LGHDT and YNNKEL (reference sequence). In DNA, the CDR3 is TGTGCCAGCAGCCTTCTCTCCTATCAGCCCCAGCATTTT. Translated: CASSLLSYQPQHF.

This chain joins TRBV15 and TRBJ2-7; 7 bases map to TRBD2. The length of the CDR3 is 15 residues. Per the germline V gene, CDR1 is LNHNV and CDR2 is YYDKDF (reference sequence). After removal of 2 bases from V and 4 bases from J, the junction contained 8 bases not matched to a gene. The CDR3, as DNA: TGTGCCACCAGCAGACCACCAGCGGGGTATTACGAGCAGTACTTC. Protein sequence: CATSRPPAGYYEQYF.

The V gene is TRBV10-3, the J gene TRBJ2-5, with a tentative D call TRBD1 (6 bases). The CDR3 loop spans 15 amino acids. V was clipped by 2 bases and J by 5 bases, with 15 bases between them. Germline CDR1 reads ENHRY; CDR2 reads SYGVKD. CDR3 bases: TGTGCCATCAGTGAGGGGGGACAAGGCGCGGAGACCCAGTACTTC. This codes for CAISEGGQGAETQYF.

The chain employs TRBV18 and TRBJ2-1, with D perhaps matching TRBD2 (6 bases). This CDR3 comprises 14 residues. CDR1 KGHSH and CDR2 LQKENI come from the germline V gene. With 4 bases removed from V and 8 bases from J, the gap between germline ends came to 15 bases. The CDR3 protein is CASSQTMGGDEQFF. CDR3 DNA sequence: TGTGCCAGCTCACAAACAATGGGGGGAGATGAGCAGTTCTTC.

This clone was counted a single time. This sequence joins TRBV3-1 (or the pseudogene TRBV3-2) and TRBJ2-3; 7 bases line up with TRBD1. This CDR3 spans 15 amino acids. V lost 5 bases, J lost 2 bases, and 7 bases stayed unmatched. Germline V lookup: CDR1 LGHDT, CDR2 YNNKEL (reference sequence). This CDR3 is CASSTGARDTDTQYF. CDR3 sequence (DNA): TGTGCCAGCAGCACAGGGGCTCGTGACACAGATACGCAGTATTTT.

This chain uses TRBV30 with TRBJ1-1; possibly TRBD1 for D (6 bases). The CDR3 is made up of 15 amino acids. Germline CDR1 GTSNPN, CDR2 SVGIG (reference sequence). V lost 2 bases, J lost 0 bases, and 13 bases lay in between. CDR3 protein: CAWSSQGLLNTEAFF. In DNA, the CDR3 is TGTGCCTGGAGTTCCCAGGGGTTACTGAACACTGAAGCTTTCTTT.